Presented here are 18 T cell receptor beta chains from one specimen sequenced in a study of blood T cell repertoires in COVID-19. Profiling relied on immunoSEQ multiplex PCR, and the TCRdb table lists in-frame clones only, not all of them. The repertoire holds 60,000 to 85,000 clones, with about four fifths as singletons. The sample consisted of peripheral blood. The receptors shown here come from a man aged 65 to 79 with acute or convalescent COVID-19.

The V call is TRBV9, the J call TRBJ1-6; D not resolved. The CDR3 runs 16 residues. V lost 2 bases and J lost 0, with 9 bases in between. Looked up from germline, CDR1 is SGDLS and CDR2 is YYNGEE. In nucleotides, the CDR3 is TGTGCCAGCAGCGTGATGGGGAGCTCCTATAATTCACCCCTCCACTTT. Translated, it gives CASSVMGSSYNSPLHF.

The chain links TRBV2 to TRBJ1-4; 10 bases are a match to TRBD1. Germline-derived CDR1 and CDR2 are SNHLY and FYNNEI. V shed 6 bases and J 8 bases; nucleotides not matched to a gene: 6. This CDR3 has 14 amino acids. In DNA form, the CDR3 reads TGTGCCAGCAGCCGGGACAGGGGAGGGGAAAAACTGTTTTTT. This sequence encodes CASSRDRGGEKLFF.

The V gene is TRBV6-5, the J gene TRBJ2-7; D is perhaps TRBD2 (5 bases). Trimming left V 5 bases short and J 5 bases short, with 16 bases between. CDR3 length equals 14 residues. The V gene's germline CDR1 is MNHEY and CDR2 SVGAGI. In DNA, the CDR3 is TGTGCCAGCAGTAAGGACGGGGATGAGAACGAGCAGTACTTC. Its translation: CASSKDGDENEQYF.

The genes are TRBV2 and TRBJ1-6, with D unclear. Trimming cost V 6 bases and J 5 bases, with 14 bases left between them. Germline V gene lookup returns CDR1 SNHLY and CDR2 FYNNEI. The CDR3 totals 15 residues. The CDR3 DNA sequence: TGTGCCAGCAGAGCATCGGGGATAGATAATTCACCCCTCCACTTT. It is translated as CASRASGIDNSPLHF.

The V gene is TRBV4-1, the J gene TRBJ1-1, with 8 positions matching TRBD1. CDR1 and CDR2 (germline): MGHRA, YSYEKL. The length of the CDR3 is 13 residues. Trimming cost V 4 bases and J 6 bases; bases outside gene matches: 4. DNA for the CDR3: TGCGCCAGCAGCCTACAGGGGGGACCTGAAGCTTTCTTT. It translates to CASSLQGGPEAFF.

The DNA of the CDR3 is TGTGCCAGCAGTCGGGACAGGGTGTTAGAGACCCAGTACTTC. Translation gives CASSRDRVLETQYF. V usage is TRBV28 and J usage is TRBJ2-5, with 9 bases that match TRBD1. The V and J ends lost 5 bases and 4 bases, in that order; junction bases with no gene match: 5. This CDR3 comprises 14 residues. Germline values: CDR1 MDHEN, CDR2 SYDVKM.

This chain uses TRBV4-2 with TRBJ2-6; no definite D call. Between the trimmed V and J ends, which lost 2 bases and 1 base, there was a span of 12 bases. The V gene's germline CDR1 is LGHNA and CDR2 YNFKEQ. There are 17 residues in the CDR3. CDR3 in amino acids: CASSQQETTSGANVLTF. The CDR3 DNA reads TGTGCCAGCAGCCAACAGGAAACCACTTCTGGGGCCAACGTCCTGACTTTC.

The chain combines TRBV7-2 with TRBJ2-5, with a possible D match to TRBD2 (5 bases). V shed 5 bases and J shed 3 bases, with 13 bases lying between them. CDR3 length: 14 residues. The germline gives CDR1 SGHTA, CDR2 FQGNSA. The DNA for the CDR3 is TGTGCCAGCAGCGGCGGGCCTTATGAAGAGACCCAGTACTTC. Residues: CASSGGPYEETQYF.

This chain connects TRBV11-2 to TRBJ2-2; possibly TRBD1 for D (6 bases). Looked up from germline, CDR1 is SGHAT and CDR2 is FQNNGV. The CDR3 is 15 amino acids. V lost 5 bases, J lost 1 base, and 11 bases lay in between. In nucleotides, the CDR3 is TGTGCCAGCAGCCCCGGGACACGGAACACCGGGGAGCTGTTTTTT. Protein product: CASSPGTRNTGELFF.

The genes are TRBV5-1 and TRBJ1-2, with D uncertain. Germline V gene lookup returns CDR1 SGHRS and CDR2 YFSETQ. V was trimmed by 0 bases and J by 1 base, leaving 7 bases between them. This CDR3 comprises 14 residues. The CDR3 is CASSLDPVNYGYTF. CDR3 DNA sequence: TGCGCCAGCAGCTTGGATCCTGTTAACTATGGCTACACCTTC.

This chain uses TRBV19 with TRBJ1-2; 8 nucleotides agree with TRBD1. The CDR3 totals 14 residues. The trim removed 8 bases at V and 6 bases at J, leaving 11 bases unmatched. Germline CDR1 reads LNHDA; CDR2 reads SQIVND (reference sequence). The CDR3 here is CASSGPGGWDGYTF. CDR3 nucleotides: TGTGCCAGTTCGGGCCCAGGGGGCTGGGATGGCTACACCTTC. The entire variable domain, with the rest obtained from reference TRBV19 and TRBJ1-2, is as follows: DGGITQSPKYLFRKEGQNVTLSCEQNLNHDAMYWYRQDPGQGLRLIYYSQIVNDFQKGDIAEGYSVSREKKESFPLTVTSAQKNPTAFYLCASSGPGGWDGYTFGSGTRLTVV.

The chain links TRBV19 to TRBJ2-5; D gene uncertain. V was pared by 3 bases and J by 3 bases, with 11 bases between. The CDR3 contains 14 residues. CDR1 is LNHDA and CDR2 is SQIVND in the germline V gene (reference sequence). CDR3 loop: CASSIGFGEETQYF. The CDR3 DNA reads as TGTGCCAGTAGTATCGGTTTTGGTGAAGAGACCCAGTACTTC.

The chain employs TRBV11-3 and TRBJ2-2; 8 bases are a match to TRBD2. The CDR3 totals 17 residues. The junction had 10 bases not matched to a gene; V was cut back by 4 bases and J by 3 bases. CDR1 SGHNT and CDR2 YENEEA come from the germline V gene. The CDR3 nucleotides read TGTGCCAGCAGCTCTCCAGCCGGGACTAGAGACACCGGGGAGCTGTTTTTT. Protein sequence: CASSSPAGTRDTGELFF.

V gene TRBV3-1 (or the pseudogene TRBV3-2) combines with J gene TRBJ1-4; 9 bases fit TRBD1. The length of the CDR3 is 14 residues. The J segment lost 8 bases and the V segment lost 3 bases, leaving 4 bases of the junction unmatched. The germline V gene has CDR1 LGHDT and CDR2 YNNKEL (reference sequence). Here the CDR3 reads CASSQRTGAEKLFF. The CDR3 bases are TGTGCCAGCAGCCAGCGGACAGGGGCCGAAAAACTGTTTTTT.

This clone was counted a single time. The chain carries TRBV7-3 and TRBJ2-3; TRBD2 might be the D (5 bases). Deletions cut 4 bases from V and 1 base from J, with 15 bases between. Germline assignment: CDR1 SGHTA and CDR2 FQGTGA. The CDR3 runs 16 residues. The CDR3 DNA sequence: TGTGCCAGCAGCTCCCAGACTATCTCAGGCACAGATACGCAGTATTTT. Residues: CASSSQTISGTDTQYF.

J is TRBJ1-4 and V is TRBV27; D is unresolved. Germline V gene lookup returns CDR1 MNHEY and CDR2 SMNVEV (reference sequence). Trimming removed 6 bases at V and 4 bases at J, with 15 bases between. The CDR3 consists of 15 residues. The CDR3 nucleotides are TGTGCCAGCAGCCCTCGGGGTACCGTTAATGAAAAACTGTTTTTT. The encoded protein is CASSPRGTVNEKLFF.

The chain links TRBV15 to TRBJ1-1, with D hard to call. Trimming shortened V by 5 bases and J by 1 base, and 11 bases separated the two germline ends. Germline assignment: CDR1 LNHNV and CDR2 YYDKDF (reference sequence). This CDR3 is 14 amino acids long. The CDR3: CATSYGVGNTEAFF. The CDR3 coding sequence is TGTGCCACCAGCTACGGGGTTGGGAACACTGAAGCTTTCTTT.

The CDR3, as DNA: TGTGCCAGCAGTTTTACTGTCAACTCCGAGCAGTACTTC. Protein product: CASSFTVNSEQYF. The rearrangement links TRBV28 to TRBJ2-7; unclear D gene. Germline CDR1 MDHEN, CDR2 SYDVKM. There are 13 residues in the CDR3. The V end lost 3 bases, the J end lost 6 bases, and 12 bases lay between the germline ends.